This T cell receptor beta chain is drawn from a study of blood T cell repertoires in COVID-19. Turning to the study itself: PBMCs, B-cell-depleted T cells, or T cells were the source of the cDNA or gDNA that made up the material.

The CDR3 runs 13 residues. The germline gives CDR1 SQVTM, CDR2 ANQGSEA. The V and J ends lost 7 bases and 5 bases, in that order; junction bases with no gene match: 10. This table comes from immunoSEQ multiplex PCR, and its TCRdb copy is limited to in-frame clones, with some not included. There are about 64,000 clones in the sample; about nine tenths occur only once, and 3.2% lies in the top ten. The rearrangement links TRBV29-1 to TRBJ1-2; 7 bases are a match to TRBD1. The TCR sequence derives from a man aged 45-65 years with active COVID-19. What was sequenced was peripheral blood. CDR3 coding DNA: TGCAGCGCCCAGGGGGTCGGTGGATATGGCTACACCTTC. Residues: CSAQGVGGYGYTF.